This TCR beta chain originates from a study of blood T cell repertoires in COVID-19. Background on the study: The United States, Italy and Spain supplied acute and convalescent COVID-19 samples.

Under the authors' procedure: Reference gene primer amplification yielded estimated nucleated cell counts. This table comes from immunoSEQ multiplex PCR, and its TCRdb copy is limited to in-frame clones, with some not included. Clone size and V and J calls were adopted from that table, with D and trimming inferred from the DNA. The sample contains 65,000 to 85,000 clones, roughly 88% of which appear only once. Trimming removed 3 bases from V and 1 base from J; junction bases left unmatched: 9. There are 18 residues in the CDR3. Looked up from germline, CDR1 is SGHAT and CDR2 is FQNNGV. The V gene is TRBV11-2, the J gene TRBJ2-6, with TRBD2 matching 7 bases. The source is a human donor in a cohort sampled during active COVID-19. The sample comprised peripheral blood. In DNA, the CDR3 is TGTGCCAGCAGCTTGGACTCAACGGGGGGTTCTGGGGCCAACGTCCTGACTTTC. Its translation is CASSLDSTGGSGANVLTF.